Sequencing of this T cell receptor (beta chain) was carried out in a study of tissue T cells after allogeneic stem cell transplantation. At the level of the study: Viable blood and marrow gave sorted CD3+ T cells if numbers allowed.

Survey-depth TCRbeta CDR3 sequencing reported V/J genes and productive frequencies. Data came from immunoSEQ multiplex PCR; TCRdb stores just in-frame clones and leaves some out. The sample has tens of thousands of clones, roughly 92% seen once. Comments on this clone: Its target is unknown.

This CDR3 is built from 14 residues. The germline V gene encodes CDR1 MNHEY and CDR2 SVGAGI. V lost 2 bases to trimming and J lost 5 bases; unmatched junction nucleotides: 3. Study-wide findings and caveats: TCR repertoires tracked anatomic similarity, regardless of disease or transplant status. In patients and mice, blood and spleen missed much of tissue repertoire.

This receptor was obtained from a woman aged 40 to 75 who later had graft-versus-host disease after an allogeneic stem cell transplant. The material was blood, obtained before transplantation. The chain is built from TRBV6-5 and TRBJ2-1, with 7 positions matching TRBD2. The CDR3 sequence is CASSYGGTNNEQFF. CDR3 in DNA: TGTGCCAGCAGTTACGGGGGGACTAACAATGAGCAGTTCTTC.